The present T cell receptor (beta chain) was sequenced within a study of T cells in Graves' hyperthyroidism and ophthalmopathy. Trimming took off 0 bases at V and 3 bases at J, with 15 bases between the two ends. The CDR3 is 16 residues long. In germline, CDR1 is LGHDT, CDR2 YNNKEL (reference sequence). RNA transcripts yielded amplified TCR beta CDR3 regions. The HTBI primer set was used in a first-round RT-PCR of the TCR CDR3. MiXCR, run by TCRdb on the multiplex PCR reads, gives a single entry per CDR3 protein. The sample contains 640,000 or so distinct CDR3 sequences, 13% to 15% of which appear only once. A remark on this clonotype: With a much larger clone just one base away, this may be a read error.

The clonotype originates from a woman younger than 35 with Graves' ophthalmopathy. Material for sequencing was blood. V gene TRBV3-1 combines with J gene TRBJ2-7; no firm D call. In DNA form, the CDR3 reads TGTGCCAGCAGCCAAGATCGTCCATGTTTTATCTACGAGCAGTACTTC. This translates into CASSQDRPCFIYEQYF.